This T cell receptor beta chain was obtained from a study of vaccination effects on CD4 cells after COVID-19. Study as a whole: It was a median of 72 days after the second dose that post-vaccine samples were obtained. Study-level results: Only a single clone (1 of 255 vaccine-induced clones in healthy vaccinees) cross-reacted with common cold coronaviruses.

Repertoires were generated with immunoSEQ multiplex PCR, while TCRdb's copy carries only in-frame clones and drops some. The sample shows about 66,000 clones, about 80% of them seen only once. Regarding this clone: The target antigen is unknown.

Germline V gene data show CDR1 as MNHEY and CDR2 as SVGAGI. There are 13 residues in the CDR3. Trimming took off 11 bases at V and 7 bases at J, with 20 bases between the two ends. Viral peptide pools were used in the ViraFEST assay to expand antigen-specific CD4+ T cells, and sequencing came afterward. The culture ran for around ten days before CD4+ T cells were isolated. BNT162b2 vaccine or mRNA-1273 vaccine was given to participants in two doses. The sample consisted of CD4+ T cells from PBMCs cultured with HCoV-OC43 spike peptides, taken after COVID-19 vaccination. Subset of the sample: HCoV-OC43 spike overlapping peptide pool stimulation. The chain has TRBV6-5 and TRBJ2-5; D may be TRBD2 (6 bases). This TCR was recovered from a human donor who received a COVID-19 vaccine. CDR3 residues: CAGGTARGRTQYF. CDR3 DNA: TGTGCCGGAGGGACGGCTCGAGGTCGGACCCAGTACTTC.